This TCR beta chain appears in the sequencing data of a study of cytomegalovirus exposure and HLA in healthy donors. Use of 60 Vbeta and 13 Jbeta primers characterized the PCR. The assay was immunoSEQ multiplex PCR, and TCRdb's table has in-frame clones only and misses some. The table lists under 130,000 clones, nearly 15% of them singletons, with over 0.65% in the top ten. This clone was counted only a few times. Its antigen is undetermined. V lost 1 base, J lost 0 bases, and 13 bases stayed unmatched. There are 19 residues in the CDR3. Germline-derived CDR1 and CDR2 are MNHEY and SMNVEV (reference sequence). Study observations and caveats: A later analysis, which compared TCR beta chains of equal frequency, found the HLA-associated ones more clonally expanded. TRBV6-2, TRBV6-3 and some other V segments were excluded as indistinguishable. Most TCR sequences showed up rarely, but some public TCRs showed up in many donors.

V and J are TRBV27 and TRBJ2-7; TRBD1 agrees at 9 bases. The clonotype originates from a female donor in good health and CMV-seronegative. Sequencing was performed on PBMCs. The CDR3 coding sequence is TGTGCCAGCAGTTTATGGGCCCCGGGACAGGGTCTTAGCTCCTACGAGCAGTACTTC. Residues: CASSLWAPGQGLSSYEQYF.